The T cell receptor (beta chain) under discussion was sequenced for a study of blood T cell repertoires in COVID-19. Sequencing was performed with immunoSEQ multiplex PCR; in TCRdb, only in-frame clones are kept and a portion is missing. Found here are about 180,000 clones, around 86% of them singletons; the top ten hold around 8.6%. This CDR3 is 15 amino acids long. Germline CDR1 reads MNHEY; CDR2 reads SVGAGI. The V and J ends lost 5 bases and 1 base respectively, with 14 bases between them. The source of this sequence is a young woman who had recovered from COVID-19. The sample was PBMCs or T cells enriched from blood (not recorded which). The chain links TRBV6-5 to TRBJ1-1; D ambiguous. CDR3 in amino acids: CASSRTGRPNTEAFF. The CDR3 nucleotides are TGTGCCAGCAGTCGAACTGGGAGACCGAACACTGAAGCTTTCTTT.